The subject of this entry is one T cell receptor (beta chain). The target antigen is unknown. Single viable CD3+CD4+CD8-CD45RO+ cells were sorted as the memory CD4+ T cells. CD4+ T cells were isolated by positive magnetic selection. This CDR3 spans 15 amino acids. The V and J ends lost 5 bases and 2 bases respectively, with 10 bases between them. Germline CDR1 is SEHNR and CDR2 is FQNEAQ (reference sequence). TCRdb keeps only in-frame clones here, not all; method: immunoSEQ multiplex PCR. This sample carries tens of thousands of clones, about 75% of them seen once, and the ten largest clones take about 1%. The sample belongs to a study of memory CD4+ T cells and cytomegalovirus serostatus. The study, taken as a whole, reports: A US-trained random forest predicted CMV serostatus with median AUC around 0.92.

The clonotype was recovered from an adult in good health and CMV-seronegative. Sequencing was carried out using memory CD4+ T cells from blood. The rearrangement joins TRBV7-9 to TRBJ2-6, with no clear D. The CDR3 here is CASSLREPGANVLTF. The CDR3, as DNA: TGTGCCAGCAGCCTTAGGGAACCTGGGGCCAACGTCCTGACTTTC.